These T cell receptor beta chains were read from a single sample in a study of OX40 agonist ivuxolimab in advanced cancers. Clones were read by immunoSEQ multiplex PCR, and TCRdb kept only the in-frame ones, dropping some. In the table there are about 90,000 clones, 85% to 90% of which are singletons. Source: CD4+ or CD8+ T cells sorted from blood, taken in a trial of the OX40 agonist ivuxolimab. The origin of the receptors is an adult with an advanced solid tumor such as melanoma, head and neck, liver or kidney cancer. CDR3s include the opening cysteine and the closing phenylalanine or tryptophan. The D gene is left open where the match is weak. Clone size is shown for a subset of rows, as once, few, many or a class of expanded clone.

.	TRBD1	TRBV13	TRBJ2-7	14	CASSLGTGLYEQYF	TGTGCCAGCAGCTTGGGGACAGGGCTGTACGAGCAGTACTTC
.	.	TRBV11-3	TRBJ2-2	16	CASSLWDRRNTGELFF	TGTGCCAGCAGCTTATGGGACCGAAGGAACACCGGGGAGCTGTTTTTT
.	.	TRBV11-3	TRBJ2-6	15	CASSERGSGANVLTF	TGTGCCAGCAGTGAAAGGGGGTCAGGGGCCAACGTCCTGACTTTC
.	.	TRBV2	TRBJ2-6	15	CASRSLPSGANVLTF	TGTGCCAGCAGATCCCTCCCGAGCGGGGCCAACGTCCTGACTTTC
.	TRBD2	TRBV28	TRBJ2-1	19	CASIPSPGTSGSSYNEQFF	TGTGCCAGCATCCCCAGCCCCGGGACTAGCGGGAGCTCCTACAATGAGCAGTTCTTC
.	.	TRBV6-6	TRBJ2-7	14	CASTSSRSSYEQYF	TGTGCCAGCACCTCCAGCAGGAGCTCCTACGAGCAGTACTTC
.	TRBD2	TRBV25-1	TRBJ2-3	16	CASSGLAGGTTDTQYF	TGTGCCAGCAGTGGACTAGCGGGAGGAACCACAGATACGCAGTATTTT
.	.	TRBV21-1	TRBJ2-7	20	CASSKILRDRGRSYSYEQYF	TGTGCCAGCAGCAAAATCCTCAGGGACAGGGGGCGGTCTTACTCCTACGAGCAGTACTTC
.	TRBD2	TRBV5-1	TRBJ2-5	15	CASSLAGGTQETQYF	TGCGCCAGCTCGCTAGCGGGAGGAACCCAAGAGACCCAGTACTTC
.	.	TRBV28	TRBJ1-1	13	CAIGGNLNTEAFF	TGTGCCATTGGGGGGAATTTGAACACTGAAGCTTTCTTT
.	.	TRBV14	TRBJ2-5	15	CASSQDALRVGAQYF	TGTGCCAGCAGCCAAGATGCGCTTCGGGTCGGGGCCCAGTACTTC
.	TRBD2	TRBV9	TRBJ2-1	17	CASSEGVAGTVYNEQFF	TGTGCCAGCAGCGAGGGGGTAGCGGGAACGGTTTACAATGAGCAGTTCTTC
.	.	TRBV30	TRBJ1-3	15	CAWRAGGASGNTIYF	TGTGCCTGGAGGGCGGGAGGGGCTTCTGGAAACACCATATATTTT
.	.	TRBV7-9	TRBJ1-1	12	CASSLKTDEAFF	TGTGCCAGCAGCTTGAAAACAGATGAAGCTTTCTTT
.	.	TRBV9	TRBJ2-5	14	CASSVEDIEETQYF	TGTGCCAGCAGCGTAGAGGACATCGAAGAGACCCAGTACTTC
.	.	TRBV7-2	TRBJ2-2	13	CASSLTSTGELFF	TGTGCCAGCAGCTTAACTAGCACCGGGGAGCTGTTTTTT
.	.	TRBV5-6	TRBJ2-7	13	CASSAGALYEQYF	TGTGCCAGCAGCGCCGGTGCTCTCTACGAGCAGTACTTC
.	.	TRBV28	TRBJ2-7	12	CASRPHAYEQYF	TGTGCCAGCAGGCCCCACGCATACGAGCAGTACTTC
.	.	TRBV27	TRBJ1-3	15	CASSLFPFSGNTIYF	TGTGCCAGCAGTTTATTCCCGTTCTCTGGAAACACCATATATTTT
.	.	TRBV11-3	TRBJ2-7	13	CASSLVPFYEQYF	TGTGCCAGCAGCTTAGTTCCGTTCTACGAGCAGTACTTC
.	.	TRBV7-9	TRBJ1-1	13	CASSPAGDTEAFF	TGTGCCAGCAGCCCGGCGGGGGACACTGAAGCTTTCTTT
.	TRBD2	TRBV9	TRBJ2-4	15	CASSVVLAGKNIQYF	TGTGCCAGCAGCGTAGTCCTAGCGGGCAAAAACATTCAGTACTTC
.	TRBD1	TRBV28	TRBJ1-2	18	CASSLFPGQGLVFYGYTF	TGTGCCAGCAGTTTATTCCCGGGACAGGGTTTGGTTTTCTATGGCTACACCTTC
.	.	TRBV30	TRBJ1-2	11	CAWSEGGLATF	TGTGCCTGGAGTGAGGGCGGTTTGGCCACCTTC
.	TRBD2	TRBV10-1	TRBJ2-5	14	CASSRTSGTETQYF	TGCGCCAGCAGTCGGACTAGCGGGACCGAGACCCAGTACTTC
.	.	TRBV19	TRBJ1-2	13	CASSLGTVYGYTF	TGTGCCAGTAGTCTCGGGACGGTCTATGGCTACACCTTC
.	TRBD2	TRBV11-3	TRBJ2-3	16	CASSPFSGSSTDTQYF	TGTGCCAGCAGCCCGTTTAGCGGGTCTAGCACAGATACGCAGTATTTT
few	TRBD2	TRBV11-2	TRBJ2-7	18	CASSLATGLAASSYEQYF	TGTGCCAGCAGCTTAGCTACGGGACTAGCGGCTAGCTCCTACGAGCAGTACTTC
.	.	TRBV14	TRBJ2-7	11	CASSQNYEQYF	TGTGCCAGCAGCCAAAACTACGAGCAGTACTTC
.	.	TRBV6-5	TRBJ1-1	11	CASSLGGEAFF	TGTGCCAGCAGTTTGGGAGGGGAAGCTTTCTTT
few	.	TRBV10-2	TRBJ2-4	14	CARISFVAKNIQYF	TGCGCCCGAATCTCGTTCGTGGCCAAAAACATTCAGTACTTC
.	.	TRBV11-2	TRBJ1-1	12	CASSLVRGMAFF	TGTGCCAGCAGCTTAGTAAGGGGGATGGCTTTCTTT
.	.	TRBV14	TRBJ2-1	13	CASSLQDYNEQFF	TGTGCCAGCAGCTTGCAGGATTACAATGAGCAGTTCTTC
many	.	TRBV30	TRBJ1-5	13	CAWSPQYNQPQHF	TGTGCCTGGAGCCCACAGTACAATCAGCCCCAGCATTTT
.	TRBD1	TRBV6-4	TRBJ1-1	16	CASSDGEGQLLSEAFF	TGTGCCAGCAGTGACGGAGAGGGACAGCTCCTCTCTGAAGCTTTCTTT
.	TRBD1	TRBV30	TRBJ1-4	15	CAWSPDRETNEKLFF	TGTGCCTGGAGTCCCGACAGGGAAACTAATGAAAAACTGTTTTTT
.	.	TRBV30	TRBJ2-1	15	CAWSVPRSSYNEQFF	TGTGCCTGGAGTGTACCCAGAAGCTCCTACAATGAGCAGTTCTTC
many	.	TRBV19	TRBJ1-1	13	CASSMKVETEAFF	TGTGCCAGTAGTATGAAAGTGGAGACTGAAGCTTTCTTT
.	TRBD2	TRBV14	TRBJ2-1	21	CASSHYLTGLAGLVEYNEQFF	TGTGCCAGCAGCCACTACTTAACGGGTCTAGCGGGTTTGGTGGAGTACAATGAGCAGTTCTTC
.	.	TRBV6-1	TRBJ1-1	14	CASSEVAGGTEAFF	TGTGCCAGCAGTGAAGTTGCGGGCGGCACTGAAGCTTTCTTT
.	.	TRBV7-9	TRBJ2-5	15	CASSLDVGDRGTQYF	TGTGCCAGCAGCTTAGATGTCGGGGACCGTGGGACCCAGTACTTC
.	.	TRBV27	TRBJ1-2	11	CASSSLYGYTF	TGTGCCAGCAGTTCGCTCTATGGCTACACCTTC
.	.	TRBV12-2	TRBJ2-1	18	CASRPHLVSGEHYNEQFF	TGTGCAAGTCGCCCGCACCTGGTATCGGGGGAACACTACAATGAGCAGTTCTTC
.	TRBD1	TRBV27	TRBJ2-7	13	CASSRDSAYEQYF	TGTGCCAGCAGCCGGGACAGCGCCTACGAGCAGTACTTC
.	.	TRBV15	TRBJ2-2	13	CATSNRHAGELFF	TGTGCCACCAGCAACCGACATGCCGGGGAGCTGTTTTTT
once	TRBD2	TRBV6-1	TRBJ2-7	15	CASSATLAGNGEQYF	TGTGCCAGCAGTGCTACACTAGCGGGAAACGGCGAGCAGTACTTC